The rows below give T cell receptor beta chains drawn from one sample of a study of shared clonotypes between healthy human individuals. TCRdb's table, derived via immunoSEQ multiplex PCR, lists solely in-frame clones and lacks some. The sample has about 1.1 million clones, about 80% seen once. The material sequenced was memory CD4+ T cells from PBMCs. The receptor set was obtained from a man younger than 30 in good health. Some clones in this sample may be carry-over from other donors' samples. Both conserved end residues are part of each CDR3. The D gene is left open where the match is weak. The size entry is marked missing in some rows and otherwise reads once, few, many or a size class.

CDR3aa,CDR3nt,abundance,v_gene,d_gene,j_gene
CASSDSERERETQYF,TGTGCCAGCAGTGATTCGGAGCGGGAGCGAGAGACCCAGTACTTC,.,TRBV6-4,TRBD2,TRBJ2-5
CASRTQGDTQYF,TGTGCCAGCAGGACTCAGGGAGATACGCAGTATTTT,.,TRBV2,.,TRBJ2-3
CASSEGGLAGIGELFF,TGCGCCAGCAGTGAGGGGGGACTAGCGGGGATCGGGGAGCTGTTTTTT,.,TRBV10-1,TRBD2,TRBJ2-2
CASSLDGWGGRTEAFF,TGCGCCAGCAGCTTGGACGGGTGGGGGGGTCGCACTGAAGCTTTCTTT,.,TRBV5-1,.,TRBJ1-1
CASSLEKAGNYEQYF,TGTGCCAGCAGCTTAGAAAAAGCAGGGAACTACGAGCAGTACTTC,.,TRBV11-1,.,TRBJ2-7
CAISETGKNTEAFF,TGTGCCATCAGTGAGACCGGGAAAAACACTGAAGCTTTCTTT,.,TRBV10-3,.,TRBJ1-1
CASSLGLAGGNYEQYF,TGCGCCAGCAGCCTCGGACTAGCGGGAGGTAACTACGAGCAGTACTTC,.,TRBV4-1,TRBD2,TRBJ2-7
CAGGTVTNEKLFF,TGTGCCGGGGGGACGGTAACTAATGAAAAACTGTTTTTT,.,TRBV30,.,TRBJ1-4
CASGQGGSEQYF,TGTGCCAGCGGACAGGGGGGGAGCGAGCAGTACTTC,once,TRBV11-2,TRBD1,TRBJ2-7
CASSGHFPGNTIYF,TGTGCCAGCAGTGGACACTTTCCTGGAAACACCATATATTTT,many,TRBV28,.,TRBJ1-3
CASSLLGNTIYF,TGTGCCAGCAGTTTACTCGGAAACACCATATATTTT,.,TRBV28,.,TRBJ1-3
CASSLGQVANEKLFF,TGCGCCAGCAGCTTGGGACAAGTAGCTAATGAAAAACTGTTTTTT,once,TRBV5-1,.,TRBJ1-4
CASSPRSRLNEQFF,TGTGCCAGCAGCCCTAGATCGCGGCTCAATGAGCAGTTCTTC,.,TRBV11-2,.,TRBJ2-1
CASSQVSLAGGPSSYNEQFF,TGTGCCAGCAGCCAAGTATCATTAGCGGGAGGGCCGAGCTCCTACAATGAGCAGTTCTTC,.,TRBV4-2,TRBD2,TRBJ2-1
CASSYDPAYTEAFF,TGTGCCAGCAGTTACGATCCGGCCTACACTGAAGCTTTCTTT,.,TRBV6-5,.,TRBJ1-1
CASSRNDYGYTF,TGTGCCAGCAGCCGAAACGACTATGGCTACACCTTC,once,TRBV11-2,.,TRBJ1-2
CASSVQGSTEAFF,TGTGCCAGCAGCGTACAGGGATCCACTGAAGCTTTCTTT,.,TRBV2,.,TRBJ1-1
CASSSLPGTDTQYF,TGTGCCAGCAGCTCCCTCCCGGGCACAGATACGCAGTATTTT,few,TRBV5-6,.,TRBJ2-3
CASSRGAGGYNEQFF,TGTGCCAGCAGCCGTGGGGCGGGAGGGTACAATGAGCAGTTCTTC,.,TRBV11-2,TRBD2,TRBJ2-1
CASSSGPGAQHF,TGTGCCAGCAGTTCGGGGCCAGGGGCCCAGCATTTT,.,TRBV6-6,.,TRBJ1-5
CATSRDGVQWQPQHF,TGTGCCACCAGCAGGGACGGGGTACAATGGCAGCCCCAGCATTTT,.,TRBV15,.,TRBJ1-5
CSGNWGDTQYF,TGCAGTGGTAACTGGGGGGATACGCAGTATTTT,.,TRBV20-1,.,TRBJ2-3
CASSVDRVNTEAFF,TGTGCCAGCAGCGTGGACAGGGTAAACACTGAAGCTTTCTTT,few,TRBV2,TRBD1,TRBJ1-1
CAWSALLSLFSGELFF,TGTGCCTGGAGTGCCCTTTTGTCGCTTTTTTCCGGGGAGCTGTTTTTT,.,TRBV30,.,TRBJ2-2
CASSQGTDLGGNTIYF,TGTGCCAGCAGCCAAGGTACGGACCTAGGAGGAAACACCATATATTTT,once,TRBV5-4,.,TRBJ1-3
CASSEGTAEDNQPQHF,TGCGCCAGCAGCGAAGGGACAGCGGAAGACAATCAGCCCCAGCATTTT,.,TRBV5-1,TRBD1,TRBJ1-5
CASTLDPTGGVNEQFF,TGCGCCAGCACCCTAGATCCGACAGGAGGCGTCAATGAGCAGTTCTTC,.,TRBV5-1,.,TRBJ2-1
CASSASGDYGYTF,TGTGCCAGTAGCGCCTCAGGGGACTATGGCTACACCTTC,.,TRBV19,.,TRBJ1-2
CASRGDRVNTEAFF,TGTGCCAGTAGAGGGGACAGGGTAAACACTGAAGCTTTCTTT,few,TRBV19,TRBD1,TRBJ1-1
CASSLQFMNTEAFF,TGCGCCAGCAGCTTGCAGTTCATGAACACTGAAGCTTTCTTT,.,TRBV5-1,.,TRBJ1-1
CASSIGVTRGTQYF,TGTGCCAGTAGTATCGGGGTGACCAGAGGGACCCAGTACTTC,.,TRBV19,.,TRBJ2-5
CASSLVPGASRETQYF,TGTGCCAGCAGCTTAGTTCCGGGGGCGTCTAGGGAGACCCAGTACTTC,.,TRBV7-3,.,TRBJ2-5
CASPLDGGDEQFF,TGTGCCAGCCCGCTGGACGGGGGGGATGAGCAGTTCTTC,.,TRBV6-1,TRBD2,TRBJ2-1
CASSFGGRETQYF,TGCGCCAGCAGCTTCGGGGGACGAGAGACCCAGTACTTC,.,TRBV5-1,.,TRBJ2-5
CASSLVGRGGYTF,TGTGCCAGCAGTTTGGTCGGGCGAGGAGGCTACACCTTC,.,TRBV27,.,TRBJ1-2
CASSLTVGANLETQYF,TGTGCCAGCAGCTTGACGGTGGGGGCGAATTTGGAGACCCAGTACTTC,.,TRBV5-4,.,TRBJ2-5
CASSQGTGGGGYTF,TGTGCCAGCTCACAAGGGACAGGAGGAGGAGGCTACACCTTC,.,TRBV18,TRBD1,TRBJ1-2
CASSRLAGGANEQFF,TGCGCCAGCAGCCGACTAGCGGGAGGGGCCAATGAGCAGTTCTTC,.,TRBV5-1,TRBD2,TRBJ2-1
CASRGQFNEKLFF,TGTGCCAGCAGAGGACAGTTTAATGAAAAACTGTTTTTT,few,TRBV6-6,.,TRBJ1-4
CATSRPYYLEKLFF,TGTGCCACCAGCAGACCATACTACCTCGAAAAACTGTTTTTT,.,TRBV15,.,TRBJ1-4
CASSQDAYYEQYF,TGCGCCAGCAGCCAAGACGCCTACTACGAGCAGTACTTC,few,TRBV4-3,.,TRBJ2-7
CASCGVAQPQHF,TGTGCCAGCTGCGGGGTCGCTCAGCCCCAGCATTTT,many,TRBV28,.,TRBJ1-5
CASSQGVTGSNTGELFF,TGCGCCAGCAGCCAGGGGGTGACGGGGTCCAACACCGGGGAGCTGTTTTTT,.,TRBV4-3,.,TRBJ2-2
CASSVGQGAYGYTF,TGTGCCAGCAGTGTAGGACAGGGGGCCTATGGCTACACCTTC,.,TRBV6-1,TRBD1,TRBJ1-2
CASSQGREGQPQHF,TGTGCCAGCAGCCAGGGCAGGGAGGGTCAGCCCCAGCATTTT,.,TRBV2,.,TRBJ1-5
CASSRTSGRASEQFF,TGTGCCAGCAGCCGGACTAGCGGGAGGGCCAGTGAGCAGTTCTTC,.,TRBV2,TRBD2,TRBJ2-1
CASSFSGYEQYF,TGTGCCAGCAGCTTTAGCGGCTACGAGCAGTACTTC,.,TRBV5-5,.,TRBJ2-7
CASSQVEDEQYF,TGTGCCAGCAGCCAGGTTGAGGACGAGCAGTACTTC,.,TRBV4-2,.,TRBJ2-7
CASKGVNTEAFF,TGTGCCAGTAAGGGGGTGAACACTGAAGCTTTCTTT,.,TRBV19,.,TRBJ1-1
CASSYLSATGVSYEQYF,TGTGCCAGCAGCTACCTCTCCGCGACAGGGGTTTCGTACGAGCAGTACTTC,once,TRBV11-2,TRBD1,TRBJ2-7
CASSFGARPLEQYF,TGTGCCAGCAGTTTTGGGGCGCGACCCCTCGAGCAGTACTTC,once,TRBV28,.,TRBJ2-7
CASSPAREVRPYEQYF,TGTGCCAGCAGCCCAGCTCGGGAGGTCAGACCCTACGAGCAGTACTTC,.,TRBV9,TRBD2,TRBJ2-7
CASSEGGGSQPQHF,TGTGCCAGCAGTGAGGGAGGGGGCTCTCAGCCCCAGCATTTT,.,TRBV2,TRBD1,TRBJ1-5